This T cell receptor beta chain was sequenced in a study of low-dose radiotherapy and immunotherapy resistance in tumors. Whole-study context: Cohort 1 was given 0.5 Gy per fraction every 2 weeks, for 6.5 Gy total. It was every two weeks, one day before radiation and immunotherapy, that intravenous cyclophosphamide 200 mg/m2 was given.

TRAV- and TRBV-specific primers primed first-strand cDNA, covering alpha and beta chains. Using a constant-region primer together with a V-primer adapter, TCRs were subjected to around 22 PCR cycles of amplification. TCRdb ran MiXCR on the reads and lists one entry per CDR3 protein. There are more than 85,000 distinct CDR3 sequences in the sample; more than 7.5% occur only once, and under 1.1% lies in the top ten. Time point: before trial treatment. This clonotype was picked up many times. This CDR3 is 14 amino acids long. CDR1 and CDR2 from the germline V gene are SQVTM and ANQGSEA. The germline V and J ends were trimmed by 7 bases and 4 bases, with 16 bases remaining between them.

The sequence derives from a male donor with prostate cancer. The sequenced sample was PBMCs, obtained before treatment. The chain is built from TRBV29-1 and TRBJ1-4; D may be TRBD1 (6 bases). The CDR3 DNA sequence: TGCAGCGCCACCCTGGGGGGCGGTAATGAAAAACTGTTTTTT. This gives the protein CSATLGGGNEKLFF.